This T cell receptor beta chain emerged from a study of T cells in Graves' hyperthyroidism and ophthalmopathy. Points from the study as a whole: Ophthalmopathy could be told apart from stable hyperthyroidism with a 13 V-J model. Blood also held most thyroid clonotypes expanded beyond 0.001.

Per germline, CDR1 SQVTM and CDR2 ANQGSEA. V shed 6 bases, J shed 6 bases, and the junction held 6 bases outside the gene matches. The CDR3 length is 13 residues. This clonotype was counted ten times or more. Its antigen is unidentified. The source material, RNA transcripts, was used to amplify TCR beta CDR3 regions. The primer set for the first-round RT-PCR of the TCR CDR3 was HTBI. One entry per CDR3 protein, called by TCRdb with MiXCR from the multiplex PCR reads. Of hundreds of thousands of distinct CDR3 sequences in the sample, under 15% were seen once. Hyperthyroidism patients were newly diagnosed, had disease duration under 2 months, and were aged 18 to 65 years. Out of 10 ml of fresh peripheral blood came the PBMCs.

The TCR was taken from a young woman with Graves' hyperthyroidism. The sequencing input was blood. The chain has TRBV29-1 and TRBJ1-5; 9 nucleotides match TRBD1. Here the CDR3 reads CSVGDRVSQPQHF. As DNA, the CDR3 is TGCAGCGTGGGGGACAGGGTCAGTCAGCCCCAGCATTTT.